The TCR beta chain under discussion was sequenced for a study of T cell responses to AZD1222 COVID-19 vaccine. Method: immunoSEQ multiplex PCR; TCRdb's copy keeps in-frame clones and lacks some. The sample carries around 200,000 clones, 80% to 95% recorded once. Overall study results and limits: White British ancestry dominated among donors, who included more females, and clonal diversity was possibly underestimated. Spike-wide vaccine-associated CD4 TCRs dominated at 160-218 and 743-854. Nearly half of the spike-specific TCRs reportedly recognize variant regions that carry no mutations. Receipt of two AZD1222 doses was followed by a rise in Spike-specific TCR breadth and depth.

As to this clone: What it recognizes is unknown.

This CDR3 is built from 16 residues. V lost 11 bases to trimming and J lost 1 base, with 23 bases between them. The germline V gene encodes CDR1 MNHEY and CDR2 SMNVEV (reference sequence). Sequencing used peripheral blood, obtained 28 days after the second dose of the MenACWY control vaccine. The clonotype comes from an adult who received the MenACWY meningococcal vaccine as a control. V and J are TRBV27 and TRBJ1-1; TRBD1 is a possible D gene (5 bases). Written as DNA, the CDR3 is TGTGCCTCTCAGTTGGGGACGGGGAGTGCGAACACTGAAGCTTTCTTT. This translates into CASQLGTGSANTEAFF.